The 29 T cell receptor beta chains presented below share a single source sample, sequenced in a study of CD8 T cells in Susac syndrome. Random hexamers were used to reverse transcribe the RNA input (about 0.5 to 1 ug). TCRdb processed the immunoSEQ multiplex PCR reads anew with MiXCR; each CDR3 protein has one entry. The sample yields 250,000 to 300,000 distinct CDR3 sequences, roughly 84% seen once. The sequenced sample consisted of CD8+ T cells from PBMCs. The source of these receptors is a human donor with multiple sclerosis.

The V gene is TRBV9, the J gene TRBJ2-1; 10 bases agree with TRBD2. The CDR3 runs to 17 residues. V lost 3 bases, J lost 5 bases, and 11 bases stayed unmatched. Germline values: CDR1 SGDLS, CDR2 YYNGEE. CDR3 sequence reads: CASSAGLAGAYDNEQFF. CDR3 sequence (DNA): TGTGCCAGCAGCGCGGGGCTAGCGGGAGCTTACGACAATGAGCAGTTCTTC.

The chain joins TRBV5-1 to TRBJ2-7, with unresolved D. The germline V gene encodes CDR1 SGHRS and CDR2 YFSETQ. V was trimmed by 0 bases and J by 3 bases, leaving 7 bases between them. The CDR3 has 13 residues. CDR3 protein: CASSLGLGYEQYF. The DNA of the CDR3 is TGCGCCAGCAGCTTGGGTCTGGGCTACGAGCAGTACTTC. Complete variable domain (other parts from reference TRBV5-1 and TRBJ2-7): KAGVTQTPRYLIKTRGQQVTLSCSPISGHRSVSWYQQTPGQGLQFLFEYFSETQRNKGNFPGRFSGRQFSNSRSEMNVSTLELGDSALYLCASSLGLGYEQYFGPGTRLTVT.

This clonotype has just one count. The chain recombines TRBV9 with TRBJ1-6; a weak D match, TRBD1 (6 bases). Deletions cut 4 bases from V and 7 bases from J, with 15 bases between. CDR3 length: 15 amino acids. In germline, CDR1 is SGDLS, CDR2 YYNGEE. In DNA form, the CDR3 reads TGTGCCAGCAGCCCGGGGGGCGGATCAAATTCACCCCTCCACTTT. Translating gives CASSPGGGSNSPLHF.

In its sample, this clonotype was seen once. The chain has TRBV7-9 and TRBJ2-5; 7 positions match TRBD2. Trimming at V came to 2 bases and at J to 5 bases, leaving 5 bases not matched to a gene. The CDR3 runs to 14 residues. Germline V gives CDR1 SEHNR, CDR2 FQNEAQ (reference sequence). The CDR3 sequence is CASSLIMGGETQYF. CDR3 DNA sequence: TGTGCCAGCAGCTTAATTATGGGAGGGGAGACCCAGTACTTC.

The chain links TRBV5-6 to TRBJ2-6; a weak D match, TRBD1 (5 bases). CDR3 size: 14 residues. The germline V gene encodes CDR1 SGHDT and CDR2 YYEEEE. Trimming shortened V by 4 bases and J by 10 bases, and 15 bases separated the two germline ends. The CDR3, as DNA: TGTGCCAGCAGCCAGACAGCCCGGGTGAACGTCCTGACTTTC. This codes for CASSQTARVNVLTF.

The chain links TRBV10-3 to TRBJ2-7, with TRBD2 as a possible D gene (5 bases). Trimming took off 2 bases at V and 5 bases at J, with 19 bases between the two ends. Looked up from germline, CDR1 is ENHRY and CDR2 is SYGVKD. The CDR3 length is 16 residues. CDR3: CAISEGRGRSRDEQYF. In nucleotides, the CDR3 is TGTGCCATCAGTGAGGGCCGAGGGAGATCGAGGGACGAGCAGTACTTC.

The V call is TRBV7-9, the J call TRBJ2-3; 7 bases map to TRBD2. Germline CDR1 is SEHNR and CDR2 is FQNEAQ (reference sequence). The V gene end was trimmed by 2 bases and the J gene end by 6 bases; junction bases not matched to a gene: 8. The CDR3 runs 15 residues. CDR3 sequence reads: CASSLRASGSDTQYF. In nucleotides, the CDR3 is TGTGCCAGCAGCTTACGGGCTAGCGGTTCCGATACGCAGTATTTT. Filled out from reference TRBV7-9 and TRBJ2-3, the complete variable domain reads DTGVSQNPRHKITKRGQNVTFRCDPISEHNRLYWYRQTLGQGPEFLTYFQNEAQLEKSRLLSDRFSAERPKGSFSTLEIQRTEQGDSAMYLCASSLRASGSDTQYFGPGTRLTVL.

CDR3 DNA sequence: TGTGCCAGCAGCCACCCCCGGGAAGGCTACACCTTC. Its translation: CASSHPREGYTF. The rearrangement links TRBV7-9 to TRBJ1-2; no firm D call. CDR3 size: 12 residues. Trimming removed 5 bases from V and 8 bases from J, with 12 bases in between. Germline lookup yields CDR1 SEHNR and CDR2 FQNEAQ (reference sequence).

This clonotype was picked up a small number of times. The CDR3 sequence is CAISARDTAYNEQFF. CDR3 nucleotide sequence: TGTGCCATCAGTGCACGGGACACCGCTTACAATGAGCAGTTCTTC. The rearrangement links TRBV10-3 to TRBJ2-1; possibly TRBD1 for D (6 bases). V lost 4 bases and J lost 4, with 14 bases in between. The germline V gene encodes CDR1 ENHRY and CDR2 SYGVKD. This CDR3 has 15 amino acids.

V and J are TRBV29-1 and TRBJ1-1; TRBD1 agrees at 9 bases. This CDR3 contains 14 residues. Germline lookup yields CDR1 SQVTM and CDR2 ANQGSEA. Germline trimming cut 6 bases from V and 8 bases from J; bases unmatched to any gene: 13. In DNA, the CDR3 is TGCAGCGTACAGGTCCGGGACAGGGTACCAGAAGCTTTCTTT. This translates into CSVQVRDRVPEAFF.

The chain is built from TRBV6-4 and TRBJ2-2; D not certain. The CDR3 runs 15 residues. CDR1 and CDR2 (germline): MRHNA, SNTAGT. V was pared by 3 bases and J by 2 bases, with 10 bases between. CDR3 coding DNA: TGTGCCAGCAGTGAGTCCGCGTCCAACACCGGGGAGCTGTTTTTT. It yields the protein CASSESASNTGELFF.

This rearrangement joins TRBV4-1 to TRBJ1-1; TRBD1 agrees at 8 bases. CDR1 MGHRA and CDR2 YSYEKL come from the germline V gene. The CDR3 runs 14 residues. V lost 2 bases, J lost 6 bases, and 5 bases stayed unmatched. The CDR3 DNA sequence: TGCGCCAGCAGCCAACTCGGACAGGGCCCTGAAGCTTTCTTT. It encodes CASSQLGQGPEAFF.

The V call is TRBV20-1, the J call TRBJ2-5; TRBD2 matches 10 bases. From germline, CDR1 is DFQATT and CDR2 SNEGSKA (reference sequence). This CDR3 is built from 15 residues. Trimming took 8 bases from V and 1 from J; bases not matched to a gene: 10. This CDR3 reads CSRLGASGSQETQYF. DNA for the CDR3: TGCAGTCGGTTGGGGGCTAGCGGGAGCCAAGAGACCCAGTACTTC.

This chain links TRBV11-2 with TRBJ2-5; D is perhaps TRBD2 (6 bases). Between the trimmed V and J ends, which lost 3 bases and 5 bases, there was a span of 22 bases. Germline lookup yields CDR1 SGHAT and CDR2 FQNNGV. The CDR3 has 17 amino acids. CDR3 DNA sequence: TGTGCCAGCAGCTTCCAGGCCAGAAGGACGGGAGTTGAGACCCAGTACTTC. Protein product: CASSFQARRTGVETQYF.

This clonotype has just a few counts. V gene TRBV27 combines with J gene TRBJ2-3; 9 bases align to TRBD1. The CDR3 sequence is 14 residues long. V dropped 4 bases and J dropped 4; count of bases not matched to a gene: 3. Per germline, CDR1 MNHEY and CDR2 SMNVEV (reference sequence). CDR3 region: CASSSRDRADTQYF. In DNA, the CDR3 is TGTGCCAGCAGTTCTCGGGACAGGGCAGATACGCAGTATTTT.

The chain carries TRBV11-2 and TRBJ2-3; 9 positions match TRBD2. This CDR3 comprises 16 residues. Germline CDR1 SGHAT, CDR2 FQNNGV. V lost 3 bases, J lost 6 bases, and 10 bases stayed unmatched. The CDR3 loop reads CASSFKPGLASDTQYF. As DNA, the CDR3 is TGTGCCAGCAGCTTTAAGCCGGGACTAGCATCGGATACGCAGTATTTT. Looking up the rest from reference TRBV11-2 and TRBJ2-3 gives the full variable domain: EAGVAQSPRYKIIEKRQSVAFWCNPISGHATLYWYQQILGQGPKLLIQFQNNGVVDDSQLPKDRFSAERLKGVDSTLKIQPAKLEDSAVYLCASSFKPGLASDTQYFGPGTRLTVL.

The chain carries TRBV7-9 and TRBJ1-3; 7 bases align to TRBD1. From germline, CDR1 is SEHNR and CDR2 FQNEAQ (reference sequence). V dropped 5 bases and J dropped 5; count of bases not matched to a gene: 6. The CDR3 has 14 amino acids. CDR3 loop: CASSLRQGRNTIYF. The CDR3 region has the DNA TGTGCCAGCAGCCTCAGACAGGGACGAAACACCATATATTTT.

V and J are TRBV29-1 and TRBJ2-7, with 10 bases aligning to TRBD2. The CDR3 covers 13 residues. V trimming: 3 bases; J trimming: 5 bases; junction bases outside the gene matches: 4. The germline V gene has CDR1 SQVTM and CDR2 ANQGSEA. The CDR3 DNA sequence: TGCAGCGTTGAGGTGCTAGCGGGAGACGAGCAGTACTTC. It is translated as CSVEVLAGDEQYF.

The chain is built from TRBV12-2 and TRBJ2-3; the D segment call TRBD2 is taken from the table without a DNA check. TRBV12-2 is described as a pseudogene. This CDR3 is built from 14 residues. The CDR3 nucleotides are TGTGCAAGTCGTCCAGCGGATAGCACAGATACGCAGTATTTT. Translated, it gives CASRPADSTDTQYF.

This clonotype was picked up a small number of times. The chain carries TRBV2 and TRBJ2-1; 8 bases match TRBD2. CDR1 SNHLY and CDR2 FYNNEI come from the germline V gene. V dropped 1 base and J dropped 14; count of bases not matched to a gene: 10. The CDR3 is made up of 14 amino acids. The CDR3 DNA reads TGTGCCAGCAGTGAAGGGGGAGCGGGGGCTCAAAAGTTCTTC. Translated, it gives CASSEGGAGAQKFF. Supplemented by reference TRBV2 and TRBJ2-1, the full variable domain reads EPEVTQTPSHQVTQMGQEVILRCVPISNHLYFYWYRQILGQKVEFLVSFYNNEISEKSEIFDDQFSVERPDGSNFTLKIRSTKLEDSAMYFCASSEGGAGAQKFFGPGTRLTVL.

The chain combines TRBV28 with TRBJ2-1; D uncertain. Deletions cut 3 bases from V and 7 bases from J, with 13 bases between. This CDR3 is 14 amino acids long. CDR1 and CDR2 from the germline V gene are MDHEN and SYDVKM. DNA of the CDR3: TGTGCCAGCAGTTTCCACCCTCGAGCTAATGAGCAGTTCTTC. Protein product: CASSFHPRANEQFF.

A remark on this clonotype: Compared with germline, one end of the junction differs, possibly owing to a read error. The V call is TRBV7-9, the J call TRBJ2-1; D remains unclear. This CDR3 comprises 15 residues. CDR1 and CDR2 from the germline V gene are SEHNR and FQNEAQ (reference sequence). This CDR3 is CASSPYATSHNEQFF. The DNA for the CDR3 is TGTGCCAGCAGCCCGTACGCGACCTCCCACAATGAGCAGTTCTTC.

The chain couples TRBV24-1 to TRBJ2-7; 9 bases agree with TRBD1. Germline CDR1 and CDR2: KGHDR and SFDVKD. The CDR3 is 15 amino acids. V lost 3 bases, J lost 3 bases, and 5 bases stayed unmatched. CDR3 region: CATSDGLDRGYEQYF. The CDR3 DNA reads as TGTGCCACCAGTGATGGTCTGGACAGGGGCTACGAGCAGTACTTC.

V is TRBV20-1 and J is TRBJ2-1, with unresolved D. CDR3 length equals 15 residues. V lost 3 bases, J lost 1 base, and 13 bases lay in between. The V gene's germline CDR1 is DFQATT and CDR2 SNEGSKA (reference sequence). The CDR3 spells CSASAPGESYNEQFF. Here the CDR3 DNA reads TGCAGTGCTAGCGCCCCTGGAGAATCCTACAATGAGCAGTTCTTC.

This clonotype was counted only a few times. In DNA, the CDR3 is TGTGCCAGCAGCAAGGTCCCACCGGGACAGATTCGCTACGAGCAGTACTTC. Translated: CASSKVPPGQIRYEQYF. The V call is TRBV21-1, the J call TRBJ2-7; the listed D gene, TRBD1, was not tested against the DNA. TRBV21-1 is a pseudogene locus. The CDR3 spans 17 residues.

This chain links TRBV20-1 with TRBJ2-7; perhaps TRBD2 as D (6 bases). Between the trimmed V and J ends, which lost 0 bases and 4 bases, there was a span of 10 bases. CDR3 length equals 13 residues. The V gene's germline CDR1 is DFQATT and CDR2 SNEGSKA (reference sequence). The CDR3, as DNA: TGCAGTGCTAGAGATCTAGCGACATACGAGCAGTACTTC. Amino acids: CSARDLATYEQYF.

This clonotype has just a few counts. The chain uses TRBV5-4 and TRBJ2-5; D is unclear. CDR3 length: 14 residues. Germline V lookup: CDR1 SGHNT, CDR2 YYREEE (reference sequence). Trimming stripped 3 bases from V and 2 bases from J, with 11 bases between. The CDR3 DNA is TGTGCCAGCAGCTCGGACGGAGATCAAGAGACCCAGTACTTC. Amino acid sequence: CASSSDGDQETQYF.

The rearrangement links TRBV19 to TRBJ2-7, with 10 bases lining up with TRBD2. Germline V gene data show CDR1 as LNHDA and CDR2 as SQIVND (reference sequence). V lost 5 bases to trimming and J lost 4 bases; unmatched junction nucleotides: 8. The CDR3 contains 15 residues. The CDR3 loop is CASSWTSGRQYEQYF. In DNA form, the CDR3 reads TGTGCCAGTAGTTGGACTAGCGGAAGACAGTACGAGCAGTACTTC.

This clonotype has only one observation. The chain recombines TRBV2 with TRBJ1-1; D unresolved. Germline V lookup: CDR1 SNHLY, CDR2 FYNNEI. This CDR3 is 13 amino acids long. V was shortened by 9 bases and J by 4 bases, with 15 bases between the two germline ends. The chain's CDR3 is CASWSEGGTEAFF. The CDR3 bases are TGTGCCAGTTGGTCGGAGGGCGGCACTGAAGCTTTCTTT.